These 31 T cell receptor beta chains originate from one sample sequenced in a study of T cell responses to AZD1222 COVID-19 vaccine. Assay: immunoSEQ multiplex PCR; the TCRdb copy retains only in-frame clones and omits some. This table has about 120,000 clones, around 92% appearing once. The specimen comprised peripheral blood, sampled 28 days after the second AZD1222 dose. The receptors stem from an adult who received the AZD1222 COVID-19 vaccine.

CDR3 nucleotides: TGTGCCAGCAGCGCTCCTCTAGCGGGGCGGAGGGATACGCAGTATTTT. Its protein product is CASSAPLAGRRDTQYF. The V call is TRBV9, the J call TRBJ2-3; 9 bases agree with TRBD2. V shed 3 bases and J 6 bases; nucleotides not matched to a gene: 11. This CDR3 has 16 residues. CDR1 SGDLS and CDR2 YYNGEE come from the germline V gene.

The CDR3 here is CASSERGQGRTEAFF. CDR3 sequence (DNA): TGTGCCAGCAGTGAGAGGGGACAGGGGAGGACTGAAGCTTTCTTT. The chain is built from TRBV6-1 and TRBJ1-1; 10 nucleotides align to TRBD1. CDR1 and CDR2 (germline): MNHNS, SASEGT. The CDR3 has 15 amino acids. The ends lost 3 bases at V and 5 bases at J; junction bases unmatched: 6.

J is TRBJ2-2 and V is TRBV18; D possibly matches TRBD1 or TRBD2 (5 bases each). The V gene lost 3 bases and the J gene lost 2 bases, with 13 bases spanning the gap. The CDR3 totals 16 residues. CDR1 and CDR2 from the germline V gene are KGHSH and LQKENI. DNA of the CDR3: TGTGCCAGCTCACCGGGGGTCGGGGTCAACACCGGGGAGCTGTTTTTT. This translates into CASSPGVGVNTGELFF.

The rearrangement uses TRBV4-1 and TRBJ2-2; 7 nucleotides agree with TRBD2. The CDR3 has 16 amino acids. V was clipped by 4 bases and J by 1 base; unmatched bases: 6. CDR1 MGHRA and CDR2 YSYEKL come from the germline V gene. For the CDR3, the DNA is TGCGCCAGCAGCCGCGGGGAGGGGATGAACACCGGGGAGCTGTTTTTT. It codes for CASSRGEGMNTGELFF.

As regards this clone: This CDR3 is also generated by other DNA sequences in the sample. The J gene is TRBJ1-1, the V gene TRBV6-6; D ambiguous. This CDR3 comprises 14 residues. CDR1 is MNHNY and CDR2 is SVGAGI in the germline V gene (reference sequence). V was shortened by 0 bases and J by 0 bases, with 5 bases between the two germline ends. The CDR3 region has the DNA TGTGCCAGCAGTTACTCCGGGGTGAACACTGAAGCTTTCTTT. This gives the protein CASSYSGVNTEAFF.

The rearrangement links TRBV2 to TRBJ2-2; TRBD1 might be the D (5 bases). The CDR3 runs 16 residues. Trimming shortened V by 4 bases and J by 0 bases, and 12 bases separated the two germline ends. The germline gives CDR1 SNHLY, CDR2 FYNNEI. The CDR3 region is CASSASTGANTGELFF. CDR3 bases: TGTGCCAGCAGTGCCTCCACAGGCGCGAACACCGGGGAGCTGTTTTTT.

This sequence joins TRBV21-1 and TRBJ2-7. TRBV21-1 is an annotated pseudogene. The CDR3 has 16 residues. CDR3 sequence: CASSKGGARSSYEQYF. The CDR3 DNA is TGTGCCAGCAGCAAAGGGGGGGCACGGTCCTCCTACGAGCAGTACTTC.

The chain carries TRBV10-1 and TRBJ1-6; perhaps TRBD1 as D (6 bases). The CDR3 has 14 residues. Germline V gene lookup returns CDR1 WNHNN and CDR2 SYGVQD (reference sequence). Trimming took off 4 bases at V and 6 bases at J, with 10 bases between the two ends. For the CDR3, the DNA is TGCGCCAGCAGTGCCAGGACAGTTAATTCACCCCTCCACTTT. Translating gives CASSARTVNSPLHF.

The chain carries TRBV27 and TRBJ1-2; 9 positions match TRBD1. The ends lost 8 bases at V and 8 bases at J; junction bases unmatched: 9. In germline, CDR1 is MNHEY, CDR2 SMNVEV (reference sequence). This CDR3 has 13 amino acids. DNA for the CDR3: TGTGCCAGCGGGACAGGGCTTACTCTGGGCTACACCTTC. It is translated as CASGTGLTLGYTF.

The genes are TRBV4-1 and TRBJ2-7, with TRBD1 matching over 8 bases. The CDR3 is 16 amino acids. V lost 0 bases and J lost 2; bases outside the gene matches: 6. Germline V gene sequence: CDR1 MGHRA, CDR2 YSYEKL. CDR3 DNA: TGCGCCAGCAGCCAAGATTTGCCAGGGGGCCCCTACGAGCAGTACTTC. This encodes CASSQDLPGGPYEQYF.

The chain has TRBV6-1 and TRBJ1-6; D is ambiguous. CDR3 length: 15 residues. V dropped 3 bases and J dropped 0 bases, with 6 bases sitting between them. CDR1 is MNHNS and CDR2 is SASEGT in the germline V gene. Written as DNA, the CDR3 is TGTGCCAGCAGTGACAGCTCCTCCTATAATTCACCCCTCCACTTT. It yields the protein CASSDSSSYNSPLHF.

The count of this clone is one. The V gene is TRBV28, the J gene TRBJ1-2, with D perhaps TRBD1 (6 bases). This CDR3 region has 15 residues. Trimming pared 6 bases from V and 2 bases from J, leaving 16 bases between. The germline V gene has CDR1 MDHEN and CDR2 SYDVKM. Written as DNA, the CDR3 is TGTGCCAGCAGACTACTCAGGGGTAAGAACTATGGCTACACCTTC. This codes for CASRLLRGKNYGYTF.

The chain couples TRBV19 to TRBJ1-5; the D gene is possibly TRBD1 (5 bases). The CDR3 runs 17 residues. V shed 5 bases and J shed 1 base, with 18 bases lying between them. CDR1 LNHDA and CDR2 SQIVND come from the germline V gene (reference sequence). The CDR3, as DNA: TGTGCCAGTAGTCTGGGGGGGAATAAGGGGAGCAATCAGCCCCAGCATTTT. It encodes CASSLGGNKGSNQPQHF.

The chain recombines TRBV29-1 with TRBJ1-2; 8 bases line up with TRBD1. The CDR3 is made up of 12 amino acids. Germline-derived CDR1 and CDR2 are SQVTM and ANQGSEA. The J segment lost 3 bases and the V segment lost 3 bases, leaving 0 bases of the junction unmatched. The CDR3 coding sequence is TGCAGCGTTGACAGGGGGCACTATGGCTACACCTTC. It yields the protein CSVDRGHYGYTF.

J is TRBJ2-2 and V is TRBV2, with 7 bases lining up with TRBD1. The CDR3 length is 13 residues. Germline values: CDR1 SNHLY, CDR2 FYNNEI. The V and J ends lost 6 bases and 4 bases, in that order; junction bases with no gene match: 2. Written as DNA, the CDR3 is TGTGCCAGCAGAAGGACAGGCACCGGGGAGCTGTTTTTT. This sequence encodes CASRRTGTGELFF.

The chain couples TRBV7-9 to TRBJ2-2; 11 bases match TRBD2. V was clipped by 1 base and J by 5 bases; unmatched bases: 0. Germline lookup yields CDR1 SEHNR and CDR2 FQNEAQ (reference sequence). This CDR3 has 15 amino acids. This CDR3 is CASSLGTSGTGELFF. As DNA, the CDR3 is TGTGCCAGCAGCTTAGGGACTAGCGGGACCGGGGAGCTGTTTTTT.

This clone was recorded a few times. V is TRBV15 and J is TRBJ1-3; D ambiguous. Deletions cut 0 bases from V and 0 bases from J, with 3 bases between. This CDR3 is 14 amino acids long. CDR1 is LNHNV and CDR2 is YYDKDF in the germline V gene (reference sequence). The CDR3 loop reads CATSRESSGNTIYF. CDR3 in DNA: TGTGCCACCAGCAGAGAGTCCTCTGGAAACACCATATATTTT.

This chain uses TRBV27 with TRBJ1-1, with D perhaps TRBD1 (5 bases). V gave up 0 bases and J gave up 6 bases, with 8 bases separating them. From germline, CDR1 is MNHEY and CDR2 SMNVEV (reference sequence). The CDR3 runs to 13 residues. Here the CDR3 DNA reads TGTGCCAGCAGTTTATCGGGGGGGGCTGAAGCTTTCTTT. Amino acids: CASSLSGGAEAFF.

The rearrangement joins TRBV5-1 to TRBJ2-5, with no clear D. There are 12 residues in the CDR3. The germline V and J ends were trimmed by 3 bases and 3 bases, with 6 bases remaining between them. Germline CDR1 reads SGHRS; CDR2 reads YFSETQ. CDR3 DNA sequence: TGCGCCAGCAGCTGGGTAAAAGAGACCCAGTACTTC. Its protein is CASSWVKETQYF.

The chain combines TRBV6-6 with TRBJ1-3, with TRBD1 matching 7 bases. The germline CDR1 and CDR2 sequences are MNHNY and SVGAGI (reference sequence). The ends lost 2 bases at V and 1 base at J; junction bases unmatched: 2. This CDR3 has 15 residues. CDR3 region: CASSYETGSGNTIYF. CDR3 DNA sequence: TGTGCCAGCAGTTACGAGACAGGGTCTGGAAACACCATATATTTT.

The V call is TRBV5-1, the J call TRBJ2-7, with 11 bases fitting TRBD1. This CDR3 has 18 amino acids. Germline values: CDR1 SGHRS, CDR2 YFSETQ. V gave up 4 bases and J gave up 5 bases; unmatched junction bases: 17. This CDR3 is CASSLLGQGAGFLNEQYF. CDR3 nucleotide sequence: TGCGCCAGCAGCCTCCTCGGACAGGGGGCCGGGTTTTTGAACGAGCAGTACTTC.

The genes are TRBV7-9 and TRBJ2-7; D uncertain. V dropped 1 base and J dropped 6 bases, with 7 bases sitting between them. The CDR3 length is 12 residues. Looked up from germline, CDR1 is SEHNR and CDR2 is FQNEAQ (reference sequence). DNA of the CDR3: TGTGCCAGCAGCTTAGGGGTCGGCGAGCAGTACTTC. It codes for CASSLGVGEQYF.

This clone was recorded only once. The chain is built from TRBV6-2 or TRBV6-3 and TRBJ1-6, with D possibly TRBD1 on 5 matching bases. Germline CDR1 MNHEY, CDR2 SVGEGT. V was shortened by 4 bases and J by 10 bases, with 11 bases between the two germline ends. CDR3 length: 13 residues. This CDR3 is CASSSSGRSPLHF. The CDR3 region has the DNA TGTGCCAGCAGTTCCTCAGGGAGATCACCCCTCCACTTT.

The chain is built from TRBV6-1 and TRBJ1-1; D not resolved. Trimming pared 1 base from V and 10 bases from J, leaving 16 bases between. Germline CDR1 is MNHNS and CDR2 is SASEGT. The CDR3 length is 14 residues. The CDR3, as DNA: TGTGCCAGCAGTGAAGAGGGTAAAGGGTCGAGAGCTTTCTTT. The encoded protein is CASSEEGKGSRAFF.

The chain has TRBV7-2 and TRBJ2-3, with D hard to call. This CDR3 comprises 12 residues. Germline CDR1 SGHTA, CDR2 FQGNSA. V was cut by 3 bases and J by 4 bases, with 5 bases left in between. CDR3 protein: CASSFIADTQYF. The CDR3 bases are TGTGCCAGCAGCTTCATTGCAGATACGCAGTATTTT.

The rearrangement links TRBV11-3 to TRBJ2-1, with D perhaps matching TRBD1 (5 bases). The CDR3 has 14 residues. Trimming cost V 1 base and J 3 bases, with 7 bases left between them. In germline, CDR1 is SGHNT, CDR2 YENEEA. The CDR3 DNA sequence: TGTGCCAGCAGCTTAGTAGGGGTCTACAATGAGCAGTTCTTC. Translating it yields CASSLVGVYNEQFF.

The rearrangement links TRBV7-2 to TRBJ1-2; D remains ambiguous. This CDR3 contains 15 residues. Germline CDR1 reads SGHTA; CDR2 reads FQGNSA. V dropped 1 base and J dropped 1 base, with 10 bases sitting between them. CDR3 DNA sequence: TGTGCCAGCAGCTTAGGACGGAATGATAACTATGGCTACACCTTC. This encodes CASSLGRNDNYGYTF.

The chain links TRBV6-2 or TRBV6-3 to TRBJ1-1; perhaps TRBD1 as D (5 bases). CDR3 length: 13 amino acids. The germline CDR1 and CDR2 sequences are MNHEY and SVGEGT. V was shortened by 3 bases and J by 1 base, with 6 bases between the two germline ends. CDR3 sequence: CASSYTGNTEAFF. CDR3 nucleotides: TGTGCCAGCAGTTATACAGGGAACACTGAAGCTTTCTTT.

This rearrangement joins TRBV28 to TRBJ1-2; D gene ambiguous. The CDR3 contains 12 residues. Trimming left V 5 bases short and J 6 bases short, with 10 bases between. Germline V gene sequence: CDR1 MDHEN, CDR2 SYDVKM. CDR3 protein: CASSQGGHGYTF. CDR3 sequence (DNA): TGTGCCAGCAGTCAAGGAGGCCATGGCTACACCTTC.

The rearrangement joins TRBV7-9 to TRBJ2-7; D unresolved. Germline CDR1 SEHNR, CDR2 FQNEAQ (reference sequence). V was shortened by 5 bases and J by 5 bases, with 10 bases between the two germline ends. This CDR3 is built from 12 residues. CDR3 sequence (DNA): TGTGCCAGCAGCCTTCGAAGGGACGAGCAGTACTTC. Translating gives CASSLRRDEQYF.

This chain joins TRBV6-5 and TRBJ2-7; D is unclear. Germline CDR1 is MNHEY and CDR2 is SVGAGI. The V end was cut by 2 bases, the J end by 0 bases, with 5 bases between. The CDR3 covers 13 residues. The DNA for the CDR3 is TGTGCCAGCAGTTACGGGTTCTCCTACGAGCAGTACTTC. Translation: CASSYGFSYEQYF.